A selection of T cell receptor beta chains follows, all from one sample in a study of monozygotic twins with inflammatory bowel disease. TCRdb reprocessed the 5' RACE reads, with one entry per CDR3 protein and no DNA. Its listing shows more than 95,000 distinct CDR3 sequences. Source material: blood. Receptor source: a human donor with ulcerative colitis or Crohn's disease, or a healthy co-twin of an affected twin (not recorded which). Each CDR3 is given with its conserved first and last residue.

>TRBJ1-1|TRBV7-9
CASSAGGSEAFF
>TRBJ1-2|TRBV9
CASSESPTGAGYGYTF
>TRBJ2-6|TRBV29-1
CSVEDQRPGSGANVLTF
>TRBJ1-2|TRBV20-1
CSALNLLRTGTVHGYTF
>TRBJ1-4|TRBV12-3/TRBV12-4
CASSTTNEKLFF
>TRBJ1-3|TRBV10-2
CASTGGTGSSSGNTIYF
>TRBJ2-3|TRBV2
CASSEDPGSTDTQYF
>TRBJ2-7|TRBV20-1
CSARGQTLYEQYF
>TRBJ1-4|TRBV28
CASSLGTGGRNEKLFF
>TRBJ2-7|TRBV18
CASSPRLAGGSNEQYF
>TRBJ2-7|TRBV29-1
CSVVLGQDFRNEQYF
>TRBJ2-7|TRBV12-3/TRBV12-4
CASSIDRKYEQYF
>TRBJ2-3|TRBV5-1
CASGLAGVHTDTQYF
>TRBJ2-1|TRBV10-3
CAIEGLAGERLF
>TRBJ2-7|TRBV6-6
CASRYQGFGVF
>TRBJ1-5|TRBV11-3
CASSWGWTVPYSNQPQHF
>TRBJ2-2|TRBV5-1
CASSLDMWSRNTGELFF
>TRBJ2-2|TRBV24-1
CATSDHPPTTKTGELFF
>TRBJ2-3|TRBV9
CASSPRQGKDTQYF
>TRBJ1-6|TRBV10-3
CAISDRVNSPLHF
>TRBJ2-1|TRBV4-3
CASSPRRRDEQFF
>TRBJ2-3|TRBV6-5
CASSWGPGPDTQYF